Listed below are T cell receptor beta chains from one sample, sequenced in a study of control samples from healthy donors and cancer patients. TCRdb's copy holds only in-frame clones and misses some; the assay was immunoSEQ multiplex PCR. This repertoire shows about 75,000 clones, approximately 94% found once; its top ten account for around 6.5%. Sequencing used blood. Receptors were obtained from a woman aged 40 to 50 in good health. Each CDR3 is given with its conserved first and last residue. D genes are given only for firm matches. The size field is filled for only some rows; it gives once, few, many or a size class.

v_gene: TRBV7-3; j_gene: TRBJ2-1; abundance: NA; d_gene: NA; CDR3nt: TGTGCCAGCAGCTTAACGAGAGAATCACGCGAGCAGTTCTTC; CDR3aa: CASSLTRESREQFF
v_gene: TRBV18; j_gene: TRBJ2-2; abundance: NA; d_gene: NA; CDR3nt: TGTGCCAGCTCACCACCGGCCACCTATGGCGGGGCCGGGGAGCTGTTTTTT; CDR3aa: CASSPPATYGGAGELFF
v_gene: TRBV2; j_gene: TRBJ2-2; abundance: NA; d_gene: TRBD1; CDR3nt: TGTGCCTTCCTTAAGACAGGGGGCCCCGGGGAGCTGTTTTTT; CDR3aa: CAFLKTGGPGELFF
v_gene: TRBV18; j_gene: TRBJ2-1; abundance: once; d_gene: TRBD2; CDR3nt: TGTGCCAGCTCACCCCCGGGACTAGCGGGTCTAAATGAGCAGTTCTTC; CDR3aa: CASSPPGLAGLNEQFF
v_gene: TRBV4-3; j_gene: TRBJ1-1; abundance: NA; d_gene: NA; CDR3nt: TGCGCCAGCAGCCAAGATAGGGCCAGGGCCACTGAAGCTTTCTTT; CDR3aa: CASSQDRARATEAFF
v_gene: TRBV5-1; j_gene: TRBJ2-4; abundance: NA; d_gene: NA; CDR3nt: TGCGCCAGCAGCAGGTTATTGAGGGACACCCAAAACATTCAGTACTTC; CDR3aa: CASSRLLRDTQNIQYF
v_gene: TRBV11-1; j_gene: TRBJ2-7; abundance: NA; d_gene: NA; CDR3nt: TGTGCCAGCAGCTTAGCGCTGCGGCAGTACTTC; CDR3aa: CASSLALRQYF
v_gene: TRBV19; j_gene: TRBJ2-5; abundance: NA; d_gene: NA; CDR3nt: TGTGCCAGTAGTATAGATCCTTGGCAGCAAGAGACCCAGTACTTC; CDR3aa: CASSIDPWQQETQYF
v_gene: TRBV4-1; j_gene: TRBJ2-7; abundance: NA; d_gene: TRBD2; CDR3nt: TGCGCCAGCAGCCAAAGAGGCCTAGCGGGAGACGAGCAGTACTTC; CDR3aa: CASSQRGLAGDEQYF
v_gene: TRBV28; j_gene: TRBJ2-2; abundance: NA; d_gene: NA; CDR3nt: TGTGCCAGCAGTTTCGTCTCGGCAGGGTATGACACCGGGGAGCTGTTTTTT; CDR3aa: CASSFVSAGYDTGELFF
v_gene: TRBV2; j_gene: TRBJ1-6; abundance: NA; d_gene: TRBD1; CDR3nt: TGTGCCAGCAGTTTACAGGGGTCCGGTAATTCACCCCTCCACTTT; CDR3aa: CASSLQGSGNSPLHF
v_gene: TRBV27; j_gene: TRBJ2-2; abundance: NA; d_gene: NA; CDR3nt: TGTGCCAGCAGTTTAGTGGGGGGACCCACCGGGGAGCTGTTTTTT; CDR3aa: CASSLVGGPTGELFF
v_gene: TRBV11-2; j_gene: TRBJ2-7; abundance: NA; d_gene: NA; CDR3nt: TGTGCCAGCAGCTTAGCTGCAGGGAGCCTCTACGAGCAGTACTTC; CDR3aa: CASSLAAGSLYEQYF
v_gene: TRBV9; j_gene: TRBJ2-2; abundance: NA; d_gene: NA; CDR3nt: TGTGCCAGCAGCGTACCCTCGGGGGACGTCGGAAACACCGGGGAGCTGTTTTTT; CDR3aa: CASSVPSGDVGNTGELFF
v_gene: TRBV5-4; j_gene: TRBJ2-1; abundance: NA; d_gene: TRBD2; CDR3nt: TGTGCCAGCACGAGCGGCGGGGGATCCTACAATGAGCAGTTCTTC; CDR3aa: CASTSGGGSYNEQFF
v_gene: TRBV6-5; j_gene: TRBJ1-4; abundance: once; d_gene: NA; CDR3nt: TGTGCCAGCAGTTCGGACACCCTTAATGAAAAACTGTTTTTT; CDR3aa: CASSSDTLNEKLFF
v_gene: TRBV19; j_gene: TRBJ2-7; abundance: NA; d_gene: NA; CDR3nt: TGTGCCAGTAGTATGGGGACCGGGTACGAGCAGTACTTC; CDR3aa: CASSMGTGYEQYF
v_gene: TRBV4-1; j_gene: TRBJ1-2; abundance: NA; d_gene: NA; CDR3nt: TGCGCCAGCAGCCAAGGGAAGGGGAGGAATGGCTACACCTTC; CDR3aa: CASSQGKGRNGYTF
v_gene: TRBV19; j_gene: TRBJ2-5; abundance: NA; d_gene: NA; CDR3nt: TGTGCCAGTAGTATCGGGGGAACTGGGGAGACCCAGTACTTC; CDR3aa: CASSIGGTGETQYF
v_gene: TRBV27; j_gene: TRBJ1-1; abundance: NA; d_gene: NA; CDR3nt: TGTGCCAGCAGTTTAGAGGGGTGGGGGAACACTGAAGCTTTCTTT; CDR3aa: CASSLEGWGNTEAFF
v_gene: TRBV4-2; j_gene: TRBJ2-3; abundance: NA; d_gene: TRBD2; CDR3nt: TGTGCCAGCAGCCAAGAGCGGGGGGGCCCAGATACGCAGTATTTT; CDR3aa: CASSQERGGPDTQYF
v_gene: TRBV29-1; j_gene: TRBJ2-7; abundance: NA; d_gene: TRBD1; CDR3nt: TGCAGCGTCCGGGACAGGGGACCCTACGAGCAGTACTTC; CDR3aa: CSVRDRGPYEQYF
v_gene: TRBV28; j_gene: TRBJ1-2; abundance: NA; d_gene: TRBD1; CDR3nt: TGTGCCAGCAGTTTAGCAGACAGGGCCTATGGCTACACCTTC; CDR3aa: CASSLADRAYGYTF
v_gene: TRBV13; j_gene: TRBJ2-7; abundance: once; d_gene: TRBD1; CDR3nt: TGTGCCAGCAGCACGGGACAGCTATTCTACGAGCAGTACTTC; CDR3aa: CASSTGQLFYEQYF
v_gene: TRBV11-3; j_gene: TRBJ2-7; abundance: NA; d_gene: NA; CDR3nt: TGTGCCAGCAGCTTCCAAGAGGGAAACGAGCAGTACTTC; CDR3aa: CASSFQEGNEQYF
v_gene: TRBV18; j_gene: TRBJ2-1; abundance: NA; d_gene: NA; CDR3nt: TGTGCCAGCTCACACAGACAGGAAGGGAATGAGCAGTTCTTC; CDR3aa: CASSHRQEGNEQFF
v_gene: TRBV6-6; j_gene: TRBJ2-2; abundance: NA; d_gene: NA; CDR3nt: TGTGCCAGCAGTTACCTGGACTCGAGAGGGACCGGGGAGCTGTTTTTT; CDR3aa: CASSYLDSRGTGELFF
v_gene: TRBV6-2/TRBV6-3; j_gene: TRBJ2-7; abundance: once; d_gene: TRBD1; CDR3nt: TGTGCCAGCAGTTACTCGCGGGACAGGGTGAATCGCGAGCAGTACTTC; CDR3aa: CASSYSRDRVNREQYF
v_gene: TRBV6-5; j_gene: TRBJ1-5; abundance: NA; d_gene: NA; CDR3nt: TGTGCCAGCAGTCTACCGGGTCAGCCCCAGCATTTT; CDR3aa: CASSLPGQPQHF
v_gene: TRBV11-2; j_gene: TRBJ2-7; abundance: once; d_gene: NA; CDR3nt: TGTGCCAGCAGCTTAGCCCCTTTGACCTACGAGCAGTACTTC; CDR3aa: CASSLAPLTYEQYF
v_gene: TRBV11-1; j_gene: TRBJ2-2; abundance: NA; d_gene: TRBD2; CDR3nt: TGTGCCAGCAAGGCGGGGGGGCACACCGGGGAGCTGTTTTTT; CDR3aa: CASKAGGHTGELFF
v_gene: TRBV19; j_gene: TRBJ2-2; abundance: NA; d_gene: TRBD2; CDR3nt: TGTGCCAGTAGTGTGGGACTAGCGGGAGATAACACCGGGGAGCTGTTTTTT; CDR3aa: CASSVGLAGDNTGELFF
v_gene: TRBV29-1; j_gene: TRBJ1-1; abundance: NA; d_gene: TRBD1; CDR3nt: TGCAGCGTTTCGGGACAGATGGTAACTGAAGCTTTCTTT; CDR3aa: CSVSGQMVTEAFF
v_gene: TRBV10-3; j_gene: TRBJ2-7; abundance: NA; d_gene: NA; CDR3nt: TGTGCCATCAGTGAGGTAGGGAGGCGCTACGAGCAGTACTTC; CDR3aa: CAISEVGRRYEQYF
v_gene: TRBV9; j_gene: TRBJ2-7; abundance: NA; d_gene: TRBD2; CDR3nt: TGTGCCAGCAGCGCCGCCGGAGCGGGGGGATCCTACGAGCAGTACTTC; CDR3aa: CASSAAGAGGSYEQYF
v_gene: TRBV6-4; j_gene: TRBJ1-1; abundance: NA; d_gene: TRBD1; CDR3nt: TGTGCCAGCAGCCAGGGGGTGAACACTGAAGCTTTCTTT; CDR3aa: CASSQGVNTEAFF
v_gene: TRBV5-1; j_gene: TRBJ1-1; abundance: NA; d_gene: NA; CDR3nt: TGCGCCAGCAGCTTGGAAGCGAACACTGAAGCTTTCTTT; CDR3aa: CASSLEANTEAFF
v_gene: TRBV4-2; j_gene: TRBJ2-7; abundance: NA; d_gene: NA; CDR3nt: TGTGCCAGCAGCCAAAGACGAGGGGGGTACGAGCAGTACTTC; CDR3aa: CASSQRRGGYEQYF
v_gene: TRBV19; j_gene: TRBJ2-3; abundance: NA; d_gene: TRBD1; CDR3nt: TGTGCCAGTAGTACAGGGGGAGTGGCAGATACGCAGTATTTT; CDR3aa: CASSTGGVADTQYF
v_gene: TRBV12-3/TRBV12-4; j_gene: TRBJ2-3; abundance: NA; d_gene: NA; CDR3nt: TGTGCCAGCAGTTTAGGGGGAATGGATACGCAGTATTTT; CDR3aa: CASSLGGMDTQYF
v_gene: TRBV28; j_gene: TRBJ1-5; abundance: NA; d_gene: NA; CDR3nt: TGTGCCAGCAGTCCCCAAGGCGCGGATCAGCCCCAGCATTTT; CDR3aa: CASSPQGADQPQHF
v_gene: TRBV5-8; j_gene: TRBJ2-7; abundance: NA; d_gene: TRBD2; CDR3nt: TGTGCCAGCAGCTTGGTAGCGGGGGGTAACTACGAGCAGTACTTC; CDR3aa: CASSLVAGGNYEQYF
v_gene: TRBV19; j_gene: TRBJ2-7; abundance: NA; d_gene: TRBD1; CDR3nt: TGTGCCAGTAGTTCCAGGGGGCGAATCGAGCAGTACTTC; CDR3aa: CASSSRGRIEQYF
v_gene: TRBV12-5; j_gene: TRBJ2-1; abundance: NA; d_gene: NA; CDR3nt: TGTGCTAGTGGCAGAAGTGGCTCCTACAATGAGCAGTTCTTC; CDR3aa: CASGRSGSYNEQFF
v_gene: TRBV10-3; j_gene: TRBJ2-1; abundance: NA; d_gene: NA; CDR3nt: TGTGCCATCAGAGATATTAGCGGAGTCTCCTACAATGAGCAGTTCTTC; CDR3aa: CAIRDISGVSYNEQFF
v_gene: TRBV18; j_gene: TRBJ2-7; abundance: NA; d_gene: NA; CDR3nt: TGTGCCAGCTCCCCAGGGAACTTCGAGCAGTACTTC; CDR3aa: CASSPGNFEQYF
v_gene: TRBV5-6; j_gene: TRBJ2-5; abundance: NA; d_gene: NA; CDR3nt: TGTGCCAGCAACGCACACAGTAGGGAGACCCAGTACTTC; CDR3aa: CASNAHSRETQYF
v_gene: TRBV5-1; j_gene: TRBJ2-7; abundance: NA; d_gene: NA; CDR3nt: TGCGCCAGCAGCTTGGATCAGTACGAGCAGTACTTC; CDR3aa: CASSLDQYEQYF
v_gene: TRBV2; j_gene: TRBJ1-5; abundance: NA; d_gene: TRBD1; CDR3nt: TGTGCCAGCAGTGACGGGACAGGGAATGGCCAGCCCCAGCATTTT; CDR3aa: CASSDGTGNGQPQHF
v_gene: TRBV12-3/TRBV12-4; j_gene: TRBJ2-7; abundance: NA; d_gene: NA; CDR3nt: TGTGCCAGCAGTTTAGTGGGTCAATCCGAGCAGTACTTC; CDR3aa: CASSLVGQSEQYF
v_gene: TRBV2; j_gene: TRBJ2-2; abundance: NA; d_gene: TRBD2; CDR3nt: TGTGCCAGCAGTGAAGTAGCGGGAATTACCGGGGAGCTGTTTTTT; CDR3aa: CASSEVAGITGELFF
v_gene: TRBV11-2; j_gene: TRBJ2-7; abundance: NA; d_gene: TRBD2; CDR3nt: TGTGCCAGCAGGCGGGGGGGCGCGAACTACGAGCAGTACTTC; CDR3aa: CASRRGGANYEQYF
v_gene: TRBV9; j_gene: TRBJ1-2; abundance: NA; d_gene: NA; CDR3nt: TGTGCCAGCAGCGTAGCTAATCCAGCTTTCTATGGCTACACCTTC; CDR3aa: CASSVANPAFYGYTF
v_gene: TRBV7-2; j_gene: TRBJ2-7; abundance: once; d_gene: NA; CDR3nt: TGTGCCAGCAGCTTAGGCGCAGGCCTCTCCTACGAGCAGTACTTC; CDR3aa: CASSLGAGLSYEQYF
v_gene: TRBV9; j_gene: TRBJ2-1; abundance: NA; d_gene: NA; CDR3nt: TGTGCCAGCAGCGTATTAGTAGCGGACAATGAGCAGTTCTTC; CDR3aa: CASSVLVADNEQFF
v_gene: TRBV4-1; j_gene: TRBJ2-2; abundance: NA; d_gene: TRBD1; CDR3nt: TGCGCCAGCAGCCGCTGGGGGACAGGGAACACCGGGGAGCTGTTTTTT; CDR3aa: CASSRWGTGNTGELFF
v_gene: TRBV9; j_gene: TRBJ2-3; abundance: NA; d_gene: NA; CDR3nt: TGTGCCAGCAGCGTAGGGGTGGGGAAAGATACGCAGTATTTT; CDR3aa: CASSVGVGKDTQYF
v_gene: TRBV2; j_gene: TRBJ2-7; abundance: NA; d_gene: NA; CDR3nt: TGTGCCAGCAGTCGAAGGGGCCCAGGAGACGAGCAGTACTTC; CDR3aa: CASSRRGPGDEQYF
v_gene: TRBV7-3; j_gene: TRBJ2-1; abundance: NA; d_gene: NA; CDR3nt: TGTGCCAGCAGCCACGCCGGGGCCCCAAACAATGAGCAGTTCTTC; CDR3aa: CASSHAGAPNNEQFF